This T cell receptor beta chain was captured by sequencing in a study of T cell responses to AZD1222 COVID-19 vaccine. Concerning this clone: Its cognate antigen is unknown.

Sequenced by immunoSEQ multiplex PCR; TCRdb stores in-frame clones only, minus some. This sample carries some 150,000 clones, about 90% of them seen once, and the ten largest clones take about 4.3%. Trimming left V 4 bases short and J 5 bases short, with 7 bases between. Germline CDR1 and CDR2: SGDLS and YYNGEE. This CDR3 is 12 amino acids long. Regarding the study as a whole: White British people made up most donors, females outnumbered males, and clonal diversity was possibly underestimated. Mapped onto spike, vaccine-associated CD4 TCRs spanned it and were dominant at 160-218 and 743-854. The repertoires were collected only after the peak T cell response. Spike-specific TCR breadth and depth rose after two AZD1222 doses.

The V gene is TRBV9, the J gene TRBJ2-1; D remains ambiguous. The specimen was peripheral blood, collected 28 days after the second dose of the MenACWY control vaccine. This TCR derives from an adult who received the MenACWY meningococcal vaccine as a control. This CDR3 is CASSTRDNEQFF. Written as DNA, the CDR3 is TGTGCCAGCAGCACCCGGGACAATGAGCAGTTCTTC.